These 9 T cell receptor beta chains share one sample of origin, sequenced in a study of preoperative IRX-2 immunotherapy in early breast cancer. Clones were read by immunoSEQ multiplex PCR, and TCRdb kept only the in-frame ones, dropping some. This sample has around 34,000 clones; 80% to 85% occur once, and the top ten carry just under 2.5%. Treatment in this sample: preoperative locoregional IRX-2 cytokine immunotherapy. The starting material was lymph node tissue, obtained from a patient treated with IRX-2 immunotherapy. The receptors originated from a human donor with breast cancer.

This clone was recorded only once. The rearrangement uses TRBV28 and TRBJ1-3; D gene uncertain. V lost 3 bases and J lost 4, with 16 bases in between. This CDR3 is 16 amino acids long. Looked up from germline, CDR1 is MDHEN and CDR2 is SYDVKM. CDR3 loop: CASSFSRGFGGNTIYF. In DNA form, the CDR3 reads TGTGCCAGCAGTTTCTCCCGAGGGTTTGGAGGAAACACCATATATTTT.

In nucleotides, the CDR3 is TGTGCCAGTAGTACCCTGACGAGGCAGCCCCAGCATTTT. It codes for CASSTLTRQPQHF. V and J are TRBV19 and TRBJ1-5, with D unclear. V lost 4 bases and J lost 7, with 11 bases in between. CDR3 length: 13 residues. Per the germline V gene, CDR1 is LNHDA and CDR2 is SQIVND (reference sequence).

The chain recombines TRBV15 with TRBJ2-5; D is unresolved. The CDR3 spans 14 residues. The germline V gene has CDR1 LNHNV and CDR2 YYDKDF (reference sequence). The ends were cut back, 3 bases at V and 4 bases at J, with 12 bases in the middle. The CDR3 region is CATSRGLSRETQYF. Written as DNA, the CDR3 is TGTGCCACCAGCAGGGGTCTTAGCCGAGAGACCCAGTACTTC.

This chain connects TRBV19 to TRBJ2-7; 11 positions agree with TRBD2. The CDR3 is 16 residues long. V lost 4 bases to trimming and J lost 7 bases; unmatched junction nucleotides: 12. Germline V gene sequence: CDR1 LNHDA, CDR2 SQIVND (reference sequence). The DNA of the CDR3 is TGTGCCAGTAGTAAAGCTAGCGGGAGGTCCCGAAGGGAGCAGTACTTC. It codes for CASSKASGRSRREQYF.

This clone was found once. The V and J genes are TRBV18 and TRBJ2-5, with 10 positions matching TRBD2. CDR3 length equals 16 residues. V gave up 1 base and J gave up 5 bases; unmatched junction bases: 7. CDR1 is KGHSH, CDR2 LQKENI, per germline. This CDR3 reads CASSPRASGSLETQYF. CDR3 DNA sequence: TGTGCCAGCTCACCACGGGCTAGCGGGAGTTTGGAGACCCAGTACTTC.

This chain connects TRBV29-1 to TRBJ2-1, with 7 bases fitting TRBD1. CDR3 length equals 12 residues. The germline V gene has CDR1 SQVTM and CDR2 ANQGSEA. V trimming: 7 bases; J trimming: 6 bases; junction bases outside the gene matches: 6. The CDR3, as DNA: TGCAGCGGGAGGACAGGCGTCAATGAGCAGTTCTTC. This gives the protein CSGRTGVNEQFF.

The chain carries TRBV7-6 and TRBJ1-5; a possible D gene is TRBD1 (5 bases). V lost 5 bases and J 6 bases, leaving 14 bases between the germline ends. CDR1 is SGHVS and CDR2 is FNYEAQ in the germline V gene. The CDR3 is made up of 14 amino acids. The CDR3 DNA sequence: TGTGCCAGCAGCCCGACGGAGGGGCTTCAGCCCCAGCATTTT. It is translated as CASSPTEGLQPQHF.

This rearrangement joins TRBV28 to TRBJ2-1; D not certain. CDR3 length: 14 amino acids. Germline V CDR1 and CDR2: MDHEN, SYDVKM. V gave up 0 bases and J gave up 9 bases, with 12 bases separating them. The DNA for the CDR3 is TGTGCCAGCAGTTTATGGCTGGGTAGGAGTGAGCAGTTCTTC. It translates to CASSLWLGRSEQFF.

This chain uses TRBV18 with TRBJ1-1; D is undetermined. Germline loops: CDR1 KGHSH, CDR2 LQKENI. The V gene lost 2 bases and the J gene lost 0 bases, with 10 bases spanning the gap. The CDR3 length is 15 residues. The CDR3 protein is CASSPVRVMNTEAFF. The CDR3 nucleotides are TGTGCCAGCTCACCAGTCAGAGTCATGAACACTGAAGCTTTCTTT.